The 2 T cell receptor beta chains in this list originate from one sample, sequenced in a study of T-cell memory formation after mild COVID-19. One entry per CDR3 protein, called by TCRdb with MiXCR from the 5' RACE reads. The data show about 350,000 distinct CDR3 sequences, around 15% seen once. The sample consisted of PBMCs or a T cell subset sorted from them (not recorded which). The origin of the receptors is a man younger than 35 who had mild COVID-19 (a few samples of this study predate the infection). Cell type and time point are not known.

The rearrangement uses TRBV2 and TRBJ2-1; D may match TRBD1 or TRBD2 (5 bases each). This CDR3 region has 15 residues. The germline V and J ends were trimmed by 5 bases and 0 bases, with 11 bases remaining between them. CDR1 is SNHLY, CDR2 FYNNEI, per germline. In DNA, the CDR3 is TGTGCCAGCAGTCCCGAGGGGAGCTCCTACAATGAGCAGTTCTTC. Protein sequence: CASSPEGSSYNEQFF.

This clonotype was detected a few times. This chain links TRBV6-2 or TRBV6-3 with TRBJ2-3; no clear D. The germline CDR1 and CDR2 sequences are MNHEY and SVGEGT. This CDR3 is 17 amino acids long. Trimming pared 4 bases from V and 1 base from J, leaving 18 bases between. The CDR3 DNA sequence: TGTGCCAGCAGTTTCCCCCACCGAATACTGGGCACAGATACGCAGTATTTT. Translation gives CASSFPHRILGTDTQYF.